Below are 5 T cell receptor beta chains sequenced from a single sample in a study of cytomegalovirus exposure and HLA in healthy donors. In the PCR, 60 Vbeta and 13 Jbeta primers were used. Produced via immunoSEQ multiplex PCR; TCRdb's table is partial and in-frame only. Its table records 140,000 or so clones. Material: PBMCs. These receptors were collected from a male donor in good health and CMV-seronegative.

V gene TRBV4-1 combines with J gene TRBJ2-2; TRBD1 agrees at 8 bases. The germline gives CDR1 MGHRA, CDR2 YSYEKL. The V gene end was trimmed by 3 bases and the J gene end by 6 bases; junction bases not matched to a gene: 6. This CDR3 spans 15 amino acids. The CDR3 DNA reads TGCGCCAGCAGCCAGGCGGACAGGGAAGCCGGGGAGCTGTTTTTT. Translated, it gives CASSQADREAGELFF.

The chain couples TRBV7-6 to TRBJ2-7, with TRBD2 matching over 7 bases. CDR1 is SGHVS, CDR2 FNYEAQ, per germline. The CDR3 extends over 16 amino acids. The V and J ends lost 2 bases and 2 bases, in that order; junction bases with no gene match: 9. CDR3 DNA sequence: TGTGCCAGCAGCTTAATGGCTGATGGACTAGCCTACGAGCAGTACTTC. It codes for CASSLMADGLAYEQYF.

V and J are TRBV9 and TRBJ1-1, with D maybe TRBD1 (6 bases). CDR1 is SGDLS, CDR2 YYNGEE, per germline. V was pared by 5 bases and J by 1 base, with 9 bases between. The CDR3 is made up of 13 amino acids. CDR3 region: CASSRGGNTEAFF. The CDR3 DNA reads as TGTGCCAGCAGTCGAGGGGGGAACACTGAAGCTTTCTTT.

DNA of the CDR3: TGTGCCAGCAGCCCACTTAATACAGGGGTCACAGATACGCAGTATTTT. This sequence encodes CASSPLNTGVTDTQYF. The chain employs TRBV7-8 and TRBJ2-3, with 7 nucleotides matching TRBD1. The CDR3 has 16 amino acids. The V and J ends lost 5 bases and 2 bases, in that order; junction bases with no gene match: 10. CDR1 is SGHVS, CDR2 FQNEAQ, per germline. The whole variable domain, filled in from reference TRBV7-8 and TRBJ2-3, reads GAGVSQSPRYKVAKRGQDVALRCDPISGHVSLFWYQQALGQGPEFLTYFQNEAQLDKSGLPSDRFFAERPEGSVSTLKIQRTQQEDSAVYLCASSPLNTGVTDTQYFGPGTRLTVL.

The V call is TRBV19, the J call TRBJ2-1, with 9 bases fitting TRBD1. This CDR3 is 15 amino acids long. Germline-derived CDR1 and CDR2 are LNHDA and SQIVND (reference sequence). The junction had 16 bases not matched to a gene; V was cut back by 10 bases and J by 9 bases. The CDR3 coding sequence is TGTGCCACCCAACCGGGACAGGGAGGTTCGGGTGAGCAGTTCTTC. As protein: CATQPGQGGSGEQFF.